This entry is about one T cell receptor (beta chain). Its antigen is not identified. This may arise from a read error, as a much more abundant clone is one base away. TCR beta libraries were built with iRepertoire HTBI primers and Arm-PCR of CDR3 regions. TCRdb independently ran MiXCR on the multiplex PCR reads; one entry per CDR3 protein. The sample lists roughly 700,000 distinct CDR3 sequences; 25% to 30% were seen once. The data were taken from a study of regulatory T cells in long-lasting Graves disease. Regarding the study as a whole: Among samples with persistent disease, TRBV28, TRBJ1-2 and TRBJ2-5 were favored. Lower TCR diversity characterized persistent Graves' patients relative to newly diagnosed patients.

CDR1 is MDHEN and CDR2 is SYDVKM in the germline V gene. The CDR3 is 11 amino acids. The V end was cut by 10 bases, the J end by 1 base, with 7 bases between. Time point described: persistent/refractory GD, antithyroid drugs over 5 years with positive TRAb. After RNA was extracted from PBMCs, the TCR library was made from it. Patient provenance is recorded as an endocrinology department in Xi'an, China. The sequence came from a female donor with Graves disease. The rearrangement links TRBV28 to TRBJ1-1; no clear D. The input for sequencing was peripheral blood mononuclear cells (PBMCs), taken when the disease was refractory, from a patient treated with antithyroid drugs. CDR3 in DNA: TGTGCCACCAAGCAGAACACTGAAGCTTTCTTT. This sequence encodes CATKQNTEAFF. Looking up the rest from reference TRBV28 and TRBJ1-1 gives the full variable domain: DVKVTQSSRYLVKRTGEKVFLECVQDMDHENMFWYRQDPGLGLRLIYFSYDVKMKEKGDIPEGYSVSREKKERFSLILESASTNQTSMYLCATKQNTEAFFGQGTRLTVV.